This TCR beta chain was identified during a study of cytomegalovirus exposure and HLA in healthy donors (dated by TCRdb to 2016 to 2017). The study in broad terms: An earlier analysis of roughly 500 of the donors reported roughly 300 Gb of sequence data and some 120 million unique TCR beta sequences from some 180 million T cells. In a later genetic analysis, genome-wide SNP genotypes for about three fifths of the roughly 670 donors were used, and that subset was treated as a discovery cohort. Alongside the repertoire data, information on donor age, sex, ethnicity and CMV serostatus was compiled. HLA typing included class I and class II loci at four-digit resolution. High-throughput TCR immunosequencing, statistical association of individual TCRs with disease status, and machine learning were combined to predict cytomegalovirus infection status. Every repertoire in the discovery cohort had been generated on one and the same sequencing platform. The later analysis used no new phenotypic data to find candidate immune exposures, relying instead on TCR beta sequences and their occurrence across donors. Roughly 300 gigabases of sequencing data and approximately 85 million unique TCR sequences were included in an early release covering under 650 HLA-typed donors. To decide whether each TCR beta V gene segment behaved as functional or pseudogenic, an earlier analysis of nearly 600 of the donors relied on high-throughput TCR beta sequencing. Among 398 genotyped donors of the cohort, an average of roughly 230,000 unique TCR beta nucleotide sequences was sequenced per donor, of which 15% to 20% were non-productive. The study aimed to test whether signatures of past pathogen exposure could be identified by cataloging public T cell receptors. Roughly 5 DR-DQ haplotypes were handled as single units for association and clustering, since linkage in the cohort was strong. The number of typed donors differed by locus: about 620-640 for A, B, C, DRB1 and DQB1; 500 to 550 for DQA1; fewer than 610 for DPA1; and some 470 for DPB1. The T cell repertoires of 666 subjects were profiled by immunosequencing and related to cytomegalovirus serostatus. In a later analysis, previously published TCR beta repertoires from 500 to 750 donors were re-analyzed and high-resolution HLA genotyping was added so that TCR occurrence patterns could be studied. Among the roughly 400 genotyped donors, approximately 81% belonged to the genetic ancestry cluster associated with self-reported Caucasian donors. In addition to the first cohort of roughly 670 subjects, a separate validation cohort of about 120 different subjects was used.

The receptor library was made with the immunoSEQ multiplex PCR assay. For the multiplex PCR, a mixture combining 60 forward primers for TCR Vbeta segments and 13 reverse primers for TCR Jbeta segments was used. A multiplex PCR assay on genomic DNA amplified the CDR3 region of rearranged TCR beta genes. The amplified TCR beta libraries were sequenced on the Illumina HiSeq System as 87-base-pair reads. For the original study's pipeline: Across the 500 to 750 repertoires, a later analysis counted 60 million to 90 million unique TCR beta chains, approximately 10 million of which were shared by at least two donors. Raw reads were error-corrected and collapsed into unique sequences by a nearest-neighbor algorithm in which closely related sequences were merged to remove PCR and sequencing errors. Alignment of CDR3 sequences to IMGT reference sequences was used to assign V, D and J gene segments. Each retained sequence needed at least a six-nucleotide match to both a V gene segment and a J gene segment. A rearrangement counted as productive if the CDR3 had no stop codons and remained in frame with V and J, and every other rearrangement counted as non-productive. CDR3 was defined by IMGT convention, running from the second conserved V-encoded cysteine to the conserved J-encoded phenylalanine. Sequences without an unambiguous match to a single V gene segment were excluded from the earlier analysis of 450 to 650 of the donors. In an earlier analysis of some 590 of the donors, a V segment was called functional when productive rearrangements were above 56.7%, and segregating when the standard deviation between donors exceeded 5%. A statistical classification framework was built for diagnosing cytomegalovirus status from the catalog of TCR beta chain sequences. V and J gene assignment, in a later analysis, came from comparing TCR nucleotide sequences with IMGT/GENE-DB human TR gene sequences. The TCRdist pipeline was used in a later analysis to assign CDR3 sequences and most-parsimonious VDJ recombination scenarios. A later analysis defined each TCR beta chain by its CDR3 amino acid sequence plus V-gene family, and excluded reads lacking a unique V-gene family. In a later analysis, around 650 highly shared, low-generation-probability nucleotide sequences were removed to address suspected cross-contamination and a sequencing artifact. In a later analysis, a clonal expansion index was calculated for each public chain from normalized within-repertoire ranks of inferred template counts. Generation probabilities in a later analysis came from a VDJ recombination model fitted to out-of-frame rearrangements, and those results were checked against IGoR. Hypergeometric tests were used in a later analysis to score TCR-TCR, TCR-HLA and TCR-CMV co-occurrence, with a repertoire-size bias correction applied to the TCR pairs. False discovery rates were estimated in a later analysis by permuting HLA or CMV assignments 20 times. In a later analysis, co-occurring TCRs were grouped using DBSCAN, and TCRdist sequence similarity was added for clustering within HLA-allele-positive subsets. For co-occurrence clustering, repertoires with fewer than 30,000 or more than 120,000 public chains were excluded, along with five or six repertoires with anomalous nucleotide sharing. TCRdb provides this immuneACCESS table in a form limited to in-frame rearrangements. Some clones are lacking; in checked studies, under half of them reflect an unresolved V gene, and why the rest are absent is not known. From that table come the V and J calls and clone size; the DNA was used to work out D and trimming. The sample contains roughly 190,000 clones, under 85% of them found a single time. Clones ranked in the top ten supply 1.5% to 2% of the sample.

The cohort consisted of some 730 healthy bone marrow donors. At the time of sampling, every cohort member was nominally healthy, though immune exposures that went unrecorded were likely present. The donor was CMV seronegative and was included in the group of several hundred seronegative cohort members. Every donor gave a peripheral blood sample, and the peripheral blood mononuclear cells from that sample were used for TCR beta sequencing. The Qiagen DNeasy Blood Extraction Kit was used to extract genomic DNA from the blood cell samples. The investigation overall reported the following: Correlated functional status among segregating V segments might be attributable to linkage disequilibrium, but an unknown experimental factor could not be ruled out. Because the 87-base-pair reads could not distinguish some IMGT-functional V segments, including TRBV6-2 and TRBV6-3, those segments were excluded. In a later genetic analysis, a missense DCLRE1C variant was associated with V-gene and J-gene trimming of TCR beta chains, and the association was replicated in an independent cohort. Because HLA typing was missing for some donors at each locus, association tests included only the typed subset. According to a later analysis, parvovirus B19, influenza, CMV and Epstein-Barr virus appeared linked to several top co-occurrence clusters. According to a later analysis, TCR association rates differed among HLA loci, with DRB1 alleles showing the most associated TCRs and HLA-C alleles showing the fewest. Cytomegalovirus status was reported to be diagnosed by the classifier with high specificity and sensitivity in both the original and validation cohorts. Three of the identified cytomegalovirus-associated TCR beta chains were confirmed in vitro to be specific for cytomegalovirus antigens. In an earlier analysis of 450 to 750 of the donors, most TCR beta V segments appeared in productive rearrangements about 87% or about 30% of the time, broadly matching IMGT annotations. Assigning TCR associations to individual alleles was difficult when HLA alleles, especially DR and DQ, strongly co-occurred. While some public TCRs were present in many individuals, most TCR sequences turned up only very rarely across donors. In the study, 164 TCR beta chains were listed as associated with cytomegalovirus. A further reported finding was that TCR beta sequences accurately predicted the HLA-A and HLA-B alleles for most subjects in the first cohort. Specific HLA alleles were associated with 15,000 to 20,000 TCR beta sequences at a false discovery rate of 0.05 in a later analysis. Roughly 15 rarely observed V segments, including chromosome 9 orphons, were excluded from the earlier analysis of approximately 500 of the donors because counts were too low. Compared with equally common non-associated chains, HLA-associated TCR beta chains in a later analysis were more clonally expanded and had lower generation probabilities. In a later genetic analysis, fewer N-insertions in productive TCRs were reported among donors in an Asian-associated ancestry cluster than the roughly 700-donor mean. It was suggested by the authors that the approach could potentially be generalized to other disease states and immunological phenotypes. The only immune exposure information available for the cohort was CMV serostatus. Roughly uniform sequencing depth across donors was assumed in presence/absence analyses, although this assumption may not hold. A later analysis found that most CMV-associated TCR beta chains appeared HLA-restricted, with HLA associations seemingly driven largely by CMV exposure. A group of highly shared sequence variants was considered likely to be a technical artifact of the sequencing pipeline. The cohort was sequenced for TCR beta chains only, and without alpha or paired-chain data the features that could be detected were limited.

V is pruned by 7 bases and J by 4 bases, leaving 9 bases of the junction without a gene match. The CDR3 covers 14 residues, taking in both the cysteine and the phenylalanine. Here the CDR3 DNA is all that survives: 42 bases in frame from base 1. The germline V gene gives CDR1 as ENHRY and CDR2 as SYGVKD. As for this clone: Its antigen has not been determined. It has no much larger one-base neighbor in the sample; base qualities were not kept.

The chain employs TRBV10-3 and TRBJ1-2; TRBD1 fits 7 bases in the junction. The sequencing sample was made of PBMCs. This receptor was identified in a woman between 18 and 29 years old in good health and CMV-seronegative. This receptor has the CDR3 CAIKRAGGPYGYTF. The DNA sequence is as follows: TGTGCCATCAAACGCGCAGGGGGACCCTATGGCTACACCTTC.